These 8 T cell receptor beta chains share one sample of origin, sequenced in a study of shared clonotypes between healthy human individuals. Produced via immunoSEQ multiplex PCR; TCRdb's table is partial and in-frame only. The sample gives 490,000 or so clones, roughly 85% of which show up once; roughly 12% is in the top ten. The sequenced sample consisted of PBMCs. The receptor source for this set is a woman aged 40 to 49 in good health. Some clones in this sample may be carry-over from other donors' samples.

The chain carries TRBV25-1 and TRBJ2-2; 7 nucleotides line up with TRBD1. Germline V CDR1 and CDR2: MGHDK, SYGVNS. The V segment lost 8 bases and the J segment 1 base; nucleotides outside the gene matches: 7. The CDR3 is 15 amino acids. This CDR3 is CASEPGQRNTGELFF. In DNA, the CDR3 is TGTGCCAGCGAACCGGGACAGCGGAACACCGGGGAGCTGTTTTTT.

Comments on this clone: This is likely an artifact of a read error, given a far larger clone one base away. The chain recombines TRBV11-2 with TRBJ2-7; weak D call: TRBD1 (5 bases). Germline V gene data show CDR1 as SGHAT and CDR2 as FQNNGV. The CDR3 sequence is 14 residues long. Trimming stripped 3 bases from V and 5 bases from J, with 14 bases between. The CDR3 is CASSFRTRQDEQYF. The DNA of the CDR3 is TGTGCCAGCAGCTTTCGGACAAGGCAGGACGAGCAGTACTTC.

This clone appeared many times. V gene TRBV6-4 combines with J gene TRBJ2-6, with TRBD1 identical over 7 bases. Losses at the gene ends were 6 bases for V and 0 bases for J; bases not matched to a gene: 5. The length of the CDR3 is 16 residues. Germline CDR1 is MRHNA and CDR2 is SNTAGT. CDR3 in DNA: TGTGCCAGCAGCCGGGACAGTAGCTCTGGGGCCAACGTCCTGACTTTC. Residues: CASSRDSSSGANVLTF.

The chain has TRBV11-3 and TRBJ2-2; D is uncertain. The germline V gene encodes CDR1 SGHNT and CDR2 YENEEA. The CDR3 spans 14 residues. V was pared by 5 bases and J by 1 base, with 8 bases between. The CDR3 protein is CASSGRWNTGELFF. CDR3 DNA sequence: TGTGCCAGCAGCGGGCGGTGGAACACCGGGGAGCTGTTTTTT.

The CDR3 sequence: CASSPTSYNEQFF. For the CDR3, the DNA is TGTGCCAGCAGTCCGACTTCTTACAATGAGCAGTTCTTC. This chain uses TRBV6-4 with TRBJ2-1; D ambiguous. This CDR3 has 13 amino acids. Trimming removed 5 bases from V and 4 bases from J, with 9 bases in between. Germline values: CDR1 MRHNA, CDR2 SNTAGT.

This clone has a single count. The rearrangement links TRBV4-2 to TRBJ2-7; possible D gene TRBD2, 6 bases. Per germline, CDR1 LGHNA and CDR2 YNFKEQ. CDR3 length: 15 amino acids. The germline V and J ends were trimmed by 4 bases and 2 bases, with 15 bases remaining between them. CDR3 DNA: TGTGCCAGCAGCCCAGATCGTGCGGGGACCTACGAGCAGTACTTC. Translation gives CASSPDRAGTYEQYF.

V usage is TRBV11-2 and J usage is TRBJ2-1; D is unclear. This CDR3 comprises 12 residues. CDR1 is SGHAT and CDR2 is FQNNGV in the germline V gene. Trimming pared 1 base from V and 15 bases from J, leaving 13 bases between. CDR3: CASSLGLKARFF. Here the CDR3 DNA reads TGTGCCAGCAGCTTAGGGCTAAAAGCTCGGTTCTTC.

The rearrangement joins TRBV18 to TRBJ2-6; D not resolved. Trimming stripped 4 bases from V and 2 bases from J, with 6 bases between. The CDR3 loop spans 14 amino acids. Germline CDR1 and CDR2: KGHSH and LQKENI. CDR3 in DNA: TGTGCCAGCTCACAAGAAACTGGGGCCAACGTCCTGACTTTC. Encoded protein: CASSQETGANVLTF.